These T cell receptor beta chains were read from a single sample in a study of tumor-infiltrating lymphocytes in primary liver carcinoma. MiXCR, applied by TCRdb to the multiplex PCR reads, yields one record per CDR3 protein. The data contain more than 150,000 distinct CDR3 sequences, approximately 60% of them singletons. Sequencing used peripheral blood. The origin of the receptors is a man aged 35 to 55 with primary liver carcinoma and hepatitis B virus infection. Both conserved end residues are part of each CDR3. A D gene is named only where the DNA matches it firmly. Clone sizes are given selectively: once, few, many, or a class where the clone is expanded.

V	size	J	D	DNA	CDR3
TRBV6-1	once	TRBJ2-7	TRBD2	TGTGCCAGCAGTGAAGAAGCGGGATCTTCCTGCGAGCAGTACTTC	CASSEEAGSSCEQYF
TRBV12-3/TRBV12-4	few	TRBJ2-2	NA	TGTGCCAGCAGTTTATACACCGGGGAGCTGTTTTTT	CASSLYTGELFF
TRBV11-2	many	TRBJ2-3	TRBD1	TGTGCCAGCAGACCAATAAATTGGGACAGGGTGGTTCCGCAGTATTTT	CASRPINWDRVVPQYF
TRBV6-5	NA	TRBJ1-1	NA	TGTGTCAGCAGTTACTCGATCCCAGGGGCGGGGACTGAAGCTTTCTTT	CVSSYSIPGAGTEAFF
TRBV12-3/TRBV12-4	NA	TRBJ1-1	NA	TGTGCGAGCAGTTTAGCGAGGGGACCTAAAGCTTTCTTT	CASSLARGPKAFF
TRBV5-1	NA	TRBJ2-1	NA	TGCGCCAGCAGCTTGGGACTAAACTCCTACAATGAGCAGTTCTTC	CASSLGLNSYNEQFF
TRBV6-1	NA	TRBJ2-3	NA	TGTGCCAGCGGAGCATACAGGGTGCAAGATACGCAGTATTTT	CASGAYRVQDTQYF
TRBV5-1	NA	TRBJ1-3	NA	TGCACCAGCAGCGCGGCGGGGGACACCATATATTTT	CTSSAAGDTIYF
TRBV6-6	few	TRBJ2-7	NA	TGTGCCAGCAGTTACTCGGACAGTCCACCCGGTACGGGGCAGTACTTC	CASSYSDSPPGTGQYF
TRBV5-5	NA	TRBJ1-2	NA	TGTGCCAGCAGCTTGTTCCAGGGCTATGGCTACACCTTC	CASSLFQGYGYTF
TRBV5-4	NA	TRBJ2-2	NA	TGTGCCAGCAGCTTTTTGAACACCGGGGAGCTGTTTTTT	CASSFLNTGELFF
TRBV4-1	NA	TRBJ1-5	NA	TGCGCCAGCAGCCAAGACGGGGGTGGGGGTCAGCCCCAGCATTTT	CASSQDGGGGQPQHF
TRBV11-2	many	TRBJ2-1	TRBD2	TGTGCCAGCAGCGTCGGGACTAGCGGTCACAATGAGCAGTTCTTC	CASSVGTSGHNEQFF
TRBV11-3	many	TRBJ1-1	NA	TGTGCCAGCAGCACGACCGGGACAACCGACACTGAAGCTTTCTTT	CASSTTGTTDTEAFF
TRBV11-2	NA	TRBJ2-1	TRBD2	TGTGCCGGCAGCTTGACTAGCGTTTACAGTGAGCAGTTCTTC	CAGSLTSVYSEQFF
TRBV4-1	NA	TRBJ2-3	NA	TGCGCCAGCAGCCTGGAGGGTGTGTTAGATATGCAGTATTTT	CASSLEGVLDMQYF
TRBV11-2	NA	TRBJ2-2	TRBD2	TGCGCCAGCAGCTTAGGACTAGCGGGTACCCGGTTGTTTTTT	CASSLGLAGTRLFF
TRBV5-1	NA	TRBJ2-3	NA	TGTGCCAGCAGCTTCAACTCCTACCCGAGCACAGATACGCAGTATTTT	CASSFNSYPSTDTQYF